These T cell receptor beta chains were read from a single sample in a study of T cells in Graves' hyperthyroidism and ophthalmopathy. Using its own MiXCR run on the multiplex PCR reads, TCRdb lists one record per CDR3 protein. This table holds more than 300,000 distinct CDR3 sequences, 17% found once. Sequencing used blood. The receptors here all came from a woman younger than 45 with Graves' hyperthyroidism that later progressed to Graves' ophthalmopathy. CDR3s include the opening cysteine and the closing phenylalanine or tryptophan. The D gene is left open where the match is weak. Expanded clones get a size class; other rows say once, few or many, or leave the size out.

cdr3_aa cdr3_nt j_call v_call clone_size d_call
CASSYTGTSVSYEQYF TGTGCCAGCAGTTACACCGGGACTAGTGTTTCCTACGAGCAGTACTTC TRBJ2-7 TRBV6-5 - TRBD2
CAWSVVEDEAFF TGTGCCTGGAGTGTAGTCGAAGATGAAGCTTTCTTT TRBJ1-1 TRBV30 many -
CASSQVSDGPNTEAFF TGTGCCAGCAGCCAAGTATCTGACGGGCCCAACACTGAAGCTTTCTTT TRBJ1-1 TRBV3-1 many -
CATKDRVTADTQYF TGTGCCACCAAAGACAGGGTTACGGCAGATACGCAGTATTTT TRBJ2-3 TRBV2 many TRBD1
CASSQDLVRGNTGELFF TGTGCCAGCAGCCAAGATCTTGTTAGGGGGAACACCGGGGAGCTGTTTTTT TRBJ2-2 TRBV3-1 many -
CASSQTPPRGKKNEQYF TGTGCCAGCAGCCAAACTCCTCCTCGCGGGAAGAAAAACGAGCAGTACTTC TRBJ2-7 TRBV3-1 few -
CASSPPAWGQETQYF TGTGCCAGCAGTCCCCCGGCTTGGGGTCAAGAGACCCAGTACTTC TRBJ2-5 TRBV2 many -
CASSQQGTGYTF TGTGCCAGCAGCCAACAGGGTACTGGCTACACCTTC TRBJ1-2 TRBV3-1 many -
CASSDRAPDPYSGANVLTF TGTGCCAGCAGCGACCGTGCCCCCGACCCCTACTCTGGGGCCAACGTCCTGACTTTC TRBJ2-6 TRBV7-8 - -
CASSPHPPSGRYTGELFF TGTGCCAGCAGTCCGCACCCCCCTAGTGGGAGGTACACCGGGGAGCTGTTTTTT TRBJ2-2 TRBV28 few -
CASRPGLKGKLFF TGTGCCAGCAGGCCGGGACTGAAGGGAAAACTGTTTTTT TRBJ1-4 TRBV6-1 - -
CASSQPLLGGVVETQYF TGCGCCAGCAGCCAACCCCTCCTCGGGGGGGTTGTAGAGACCCAGTACTTC TRBJ2-5 TRBV4-1 - TRBD2